This TCR beta chain was recorded in a study of T cell responses to AZD1222 COVID-19 vaccine. Some clones are missing from TCRdb's copy, which holds only in-frame ones; the method was immunoSEQ multiplex PCR. The sample lists some 150,000 clones, 90% to 95% occurring once. Germline loops: CDR1 MNHEY, CDR2 SVGAGI. V shed 6 bases, J shed 5 bases, and the junction held 7 bases outside the gene matches. This CDR3 region has 14 residues. The chain recombines TRBV6-5 with TRBJ1-2; 9 nucleotides align to TRBD1. The sequence was collected from an adult in good health. Sequenced material: peripheral blood, taken on day 0 of AZD1222 vaccination. The CDR3 region has the DNA TGTGCCAGCAGCTTTTACAGGGGGCTTTATGGCTACACCTTC. Its protein is CASSFYRGLYGYTF.